The text below deals with one TCR beta chain. This clone's antigen is unknown. The sample holds no much larger clone one base away, and base qualities are not on file. These data originate in a study of blood T cell repertoires in COVID-19 (TCRdb year 2020). Study-wide context: Collaborator samples came from the United States, Italy and Spain and covered acute and convalescent phases of COVID-19. The prospective study material was composed of cDNA or gDNA derived from T cells, B-cell-depleted T cells, or PBMCs. Deeply sampled blood TCRbeta repertoires from subjects exposed to, actively infected with, or recovered from COVID-19 were included in the dataset. The repertoires were released in a freely available public database meant as a resource for research on the immune response to SARS-CoV-2. The samples were drawn from two sources: the first 160 participants of the ongoing ImmuneRACE study, and 1,000 to 1,500 subjects contributed by 6 global collaborators. A de-identified subject ID, COVID-19 status, age in years and sex were almost always included in the sample metadata. Where HLA class I and class II types were available, the types were taken from metadata supplied by the sample provider, not from assay-based typing.

Here is what the overall study found, with its caveats: Clinical and demographic metadata were provided uncurated, with the amount varying by source and participant.

CDR3 length: 15 amino acids, cysteine to phenylalanine. CDR3 DNA is the only sequence kept; it has 45 bases, read in frame from the first base. The germline V gene (reference sequence) gives CDR1 as LNHDA and CDR2 as SQIVND. A distance of 14 bases separates the germline ends of V and J, which lose 2 bases and 3 bases respectively. Each collaborating institution followed its own protocols to collect whole blood in K2EDTA tubes. For TCRbeta analysis, collaborators shipped samples in one of three forms: frozen whole blood, isolated PBMCs, or DNA extracted from either of those sample types. TCRbeta CDR3 regions were amplified from genomic DNA by means of the immunoSEQ Assay, a bias-controlled multiplex PCR. The authors' pipeline ran thus. The number of nucleated cells in each sample was estimated by amplification of reference gene primers within the assay. To quantify the absolute abundance of each unique TCRbeta CDR3 rearrangement, sequence reads were collapsed and filtered. For each sample, productive Simpson clonality was calculated as the square root of Simpson's diversity index across productive rearrangements. TCRdb obtained this table from immuneACCESS and retained in-frame rearrangements with V and J assigned. These tables miss some clones; where compared with another copy, unresolved V genes account for less than half of the shortfall, and the remainder is unexplained. The DNA gave D and trimming, while V, J and clone size come from that table. Here the sample has around 94,000 clones; approximately 86% occur a single time. 1.5% to 2% of the sample goes to the ten largest clones.

The specimen was peripheral blood. Recombination linked TRBV19 to TRBJ2-7, with TRBD1 as a weak D call on 5 bases. This clonotype was sampled from an elderly man with acute or convalescent COVID-19. In nucleotide form, the sequence is TGTGCCAGTAGTATAATAGGTGGGGCAGGCTACGAGCAGTACTTC. Its product reads: CASSIIGGAGYEQYF.